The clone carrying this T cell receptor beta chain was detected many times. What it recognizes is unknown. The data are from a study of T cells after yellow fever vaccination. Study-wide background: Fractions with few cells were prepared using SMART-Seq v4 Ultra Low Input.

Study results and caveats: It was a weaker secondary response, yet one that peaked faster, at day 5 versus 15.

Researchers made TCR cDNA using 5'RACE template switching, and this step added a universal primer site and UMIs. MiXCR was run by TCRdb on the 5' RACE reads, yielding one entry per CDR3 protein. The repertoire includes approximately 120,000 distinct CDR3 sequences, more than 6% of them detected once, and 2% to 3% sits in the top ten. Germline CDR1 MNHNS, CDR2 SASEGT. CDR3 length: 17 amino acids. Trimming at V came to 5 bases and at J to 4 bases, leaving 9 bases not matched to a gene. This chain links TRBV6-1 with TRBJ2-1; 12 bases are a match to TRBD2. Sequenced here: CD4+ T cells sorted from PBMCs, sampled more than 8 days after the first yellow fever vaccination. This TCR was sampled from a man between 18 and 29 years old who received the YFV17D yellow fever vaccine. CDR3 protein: CASSRSGLAGLYNEQFF. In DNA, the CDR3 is TGTGCCAGCAGTCGAAGCGGACTAGCGGGGTTATACAATGAGCAGTTCTTC.